Presented here are 7 T cell receptor beta chains from one specimen sequenced in a study of shared clonotypes between healthy human individuals. Naive CD8 cells comprised CD45RO-negative, CCR7-positively selected cells, excluding terminally differentiated effector memory CD45RA+ cells. Here immunoSEQ multiplex PCR was the method, and the copy in TCRdb shows in-frame clones only, minus some. The data hold about 2.1 million clones, with roughly 91% observed a single time. The material sequenced was naive CD8+ T cells from PBMCs. The receptors stem from a man aged 18 to 30 in good health. Some clones in this sample may be carry-over from other donors' samples.

The chain carries TRBV19 and TRBJ1-5; TRBD1 matches 10 bases. Trimming cost V 4 bases and J 2 bases; bases outside gene matches: 11. Looked up from germline, CDR1 is LNHDA and CDR2 is SQIVND (reference sequence). There are 18 residues in the CDR3. The CDR3, as DNA: TGTGCCAGTAGTACCCGACAGGGGGCGGCCATACGCAATCAGCCCCAGCATTTT. This encodes CASSTRQGAAIRNQPQHF.

For this clone: Within the sample, other DNA sequences also encode this same CDR3. V is TRBV19 and J is TRBJ2-7; 9 bases match TRBD2. After removal of 4 bases from V and 3 bases from J, the junction contained 4 bases not matched to a gene. The CDR3 sequence is 14 residues long. Germline assignment: CDR1 LNHDA and CDR2 SQIVND (reference sequence). The CDR3 sequence: CASSSSGSSYEQYF. Written as DNA, the CDR3 is TGTGCCAGTAGTAGTAGCGGGAGTAGCTACGAGCAGTACTTC.

The chain combines TRBV19 with TRBJ1-1; 11 bases align to TRBD1. Germline CDR1 is LNHDA and CDR2 is SQIVND (reference sequence). The V gene end was trimmed by 5 bases and the J gene end by 6 bases; junction bases not matched to a gene: 5. The CDR3 runs to 14 residues. CDR3 amino acids: CASSVGTGGPEAFF. CDR3 sequence (DNA): TGTGCCAGTAGTGTCGGGACAGGGGGTCCTGAAGCTTTCTTT. Full variable domain (remainder filled in from reference TRBV19 and TRBJ1-1): DGGITQSPKYLFRKEGQNVTLSCEQNLNHDAMYWYRQDPGQGLRLIYYSQIVNDFQKGDIAEGYSVSREKKESFPLTVTSAQKNPTAFYLCASSVGTGGPEAFFGQGTRLTVV.

The chain recombines TRBV19 with TRBJ1-1; 10 bases align to TRBD1. From germline, CDR1 is LNHDA and CDR2 SQIVND (reference sequence). Trimming removed 7 bases from V and 6 bases from J; junction bases left unmatched: 5. The CDR3 runs 13 residues. In DNA, the CDR3 is TGTGCCAGTACGGGACAGGGGTGGCCTGAAGCTTTCTTT. Amino acids: CASTGQGWPEAFF.

J is TRBJ1-5 and V is TRBV27; D is uncertain. Trimming shortened V by 6 bases and J by 5 bases, and 14 bases separated the two germline ends. The CDR3 has 14 amino acids. Germline assignment: CDR1 MNHEY and CDR2 SMNVEV (reference sequence). The CDR3 region has the DNA TGTGCCAGCAGCCCCACCCGGGGAGATCAGCCCCAGCATTTT. It codes for CASSPTRGDQPQHF.

CDR3 loop: CASSLGFGYEQYF. Here the CDR3 DNA reads TGCGCCAGCAGCTTGGGGTTTGGGTACGAGCAGTACTTC. V usage is TRBV5-1 and J usage is TRBJ2-7; no clear D. The CDR3 sequence is 13 residues long. V was cut by 0 bases and J by 4 bases, with 8 bases left in between. From germline, CDR1 is SGHRS and CDR2 YFSETQ.

This sequence joins TRBV2 and TRBJ1-1; 12 nucleotides line up with TRBD1. Germline-derived CDR1 and CDR2 are SNHLY and FYNNEI. The CDR3 is 16 residues long. V lost 6 bases and J lost 0; bases outside the gene matches: 5. For the CDR3, the DNA is TGTGCCAGCAGGTCCCGGGACAGGGGGCTGAACACTGAAGCTTTCTTT. Translating gives CASRSRDRGLNTEAFF.